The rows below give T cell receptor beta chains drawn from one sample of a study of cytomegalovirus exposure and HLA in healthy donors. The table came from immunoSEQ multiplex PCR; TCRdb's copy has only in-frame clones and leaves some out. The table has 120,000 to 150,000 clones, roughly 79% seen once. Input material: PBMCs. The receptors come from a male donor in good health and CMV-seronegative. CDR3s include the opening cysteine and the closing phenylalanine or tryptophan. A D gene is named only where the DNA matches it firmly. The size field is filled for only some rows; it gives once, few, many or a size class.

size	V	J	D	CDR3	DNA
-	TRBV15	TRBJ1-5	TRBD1	CATSRTGVAGQPQHF	TGTGCCACCAGCAGGACAGGGGTGGCCGGTCAGCCCCAGCATTTT
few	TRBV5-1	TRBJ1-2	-	CASSLAGQNYGYTF	TGCGCCAGCAGCTTGGCAGGACAGAACTATGGCTACACCTTC
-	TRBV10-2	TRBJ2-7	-	CASSETLTGSHEQYF	TGCGCCAGCAGTGAGACTTTAACAGGGAGCCACGAGCAGTACTTC
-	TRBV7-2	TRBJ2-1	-	CASSGRGGNEQFF	TGTGCCAGCAGCGGGCGGGGAGGCAATGAGCAGTTCTTC
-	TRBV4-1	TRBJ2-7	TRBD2	CASSQVRGEYEQYF	TGCGCCAGCAGCCAAGTTCGGGGGGAATACGAGCAGTACTTC
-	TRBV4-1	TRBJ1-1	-	CASSQVQENTEAFF	TGCGCCAGCAGCCAAGTACAGGAGAACACTGAAGCTTTCTTT
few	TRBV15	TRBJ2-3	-	CATSRDGPGRVTDTQYF	TGTGCCACCAGCAGAGACGGGCCGGGCAGGGTCACAGATACGCAGTATTTT
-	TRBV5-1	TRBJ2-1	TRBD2	CASSSTSLGGGANEQFF	TGCGCCAGCAGCTCTACCTCTCTGGGCGGGGGGGCCAATGAGCAGTTCTTC
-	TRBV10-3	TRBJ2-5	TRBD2	CAITHGTSGGETQYF	TGTGCCATCACCCATGGAACTAGCGGGGGGGAGACCCAGTACTTC
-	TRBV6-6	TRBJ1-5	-	CASSRQDSNQPQHF	TGTGCCAGCAGCCGACAGGATAGCAATCAGCCCCAGCATTTT
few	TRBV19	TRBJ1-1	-	CASSIIQTNTEAFF	TGTGCCAGTAGTATTATACAGACCAACACTGAAGCTTTCTTT
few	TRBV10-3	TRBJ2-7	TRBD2	CAISGLAGAYEQYF	TGTGCCATCAGTGGTTTAGCGGGGGCATACGAGCAGTACTTC
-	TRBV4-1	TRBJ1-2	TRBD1	CASSPPGQGRGYGYTF	TGCGCCAGCAGCCCCCCGGGACAGGGAAGGGGATATGGCTACACCTTC
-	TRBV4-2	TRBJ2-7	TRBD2	CASSQDSGGDLEQYF	TGTGCCAGCAGCCAAGATAGCGGGGGGGACCTCGAGCAGTACTTC
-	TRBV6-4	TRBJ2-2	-	CASSRAATGELFF	TGTGCCAGCAGCAGGGCAGCCACCGGGGAGCTGTTTTTT
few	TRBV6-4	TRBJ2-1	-	CASSDTTMRVQGQFF	TGTGCCAGCAGTGACACAACGATGCGGGTACAAGGGCAGTTCTTC
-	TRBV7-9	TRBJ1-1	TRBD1	CASSLDGTGGEAFF	TGTGCCAGCAGCTTAGATGGGACAGGCGGCGAAGCTTTCTTT
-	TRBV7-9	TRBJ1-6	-	CASSPDGNSPLHF	TGTGCCAGCAGCCCCGACGGGAATTCACCCCTCCACTTT
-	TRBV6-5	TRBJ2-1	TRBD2	CASSYSASGHNEQFF	TGTGCCAGCAGTTACTCGGCTAGCGGGCATAATGAGCAGTTCTTC
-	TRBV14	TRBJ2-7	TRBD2	CASAEGGSSDEQYF	TGTGCCAGCGCGGAGGGCGGGAGTAGCGACGAGCAGTACTTC
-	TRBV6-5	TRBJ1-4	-	CASRLGTPTNEKLFF	TGTGCCAGCAGACTCGGGACACCAACTAATGAAAAACTGTTTTTT
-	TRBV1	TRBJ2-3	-	CTRSGTITSDTQYF	TGCACCAGGTCCGGGACTATTACCTCAGATACGCAGTATTTT
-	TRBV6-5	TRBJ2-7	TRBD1	CASRGQGNEQYF	TGTGCCAGCAGGGGACAGGGGAACGAGCAGTACTTC
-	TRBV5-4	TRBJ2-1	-	CASSLPVRGSYNEQFF	TGTGCCAGCAGCTTACCGGTCCGGGGTTCCTACAATGAGCAGTTCTTC
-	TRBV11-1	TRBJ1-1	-	CASSFSAAKEAFF	TGTGCCAGCAGCTTTTCAGCGGCCAAAGAAGCTTTCTTT
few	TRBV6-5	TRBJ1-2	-	CASSYGASYGYTF	TGTGCCAGCAGTTACGGGGCCTCCTATGGCTACACCTTC
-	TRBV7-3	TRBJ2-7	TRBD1	CASKLDRASSYEQYF	TGTGCCAGCAAACTCGACAGGGCGAGCTCCTACGAGCAGTACTTC
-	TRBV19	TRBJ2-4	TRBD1	CASSQGQGKKNIQYF	TGTGCCAGTAGTCAAGGACAGGGGAAGAAAAACATTCAGTACTTC
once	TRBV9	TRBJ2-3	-	CASGGAPTDTQYF	TGTGCCAGTGGGGGGGCCCCCACAGATACGCAGTATTTT
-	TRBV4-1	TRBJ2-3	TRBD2	CASSQDPLAGGLYF	TGCGCCAGCAGCCAAGATCCCCTAGCGGGGGGCTTGTATTTT